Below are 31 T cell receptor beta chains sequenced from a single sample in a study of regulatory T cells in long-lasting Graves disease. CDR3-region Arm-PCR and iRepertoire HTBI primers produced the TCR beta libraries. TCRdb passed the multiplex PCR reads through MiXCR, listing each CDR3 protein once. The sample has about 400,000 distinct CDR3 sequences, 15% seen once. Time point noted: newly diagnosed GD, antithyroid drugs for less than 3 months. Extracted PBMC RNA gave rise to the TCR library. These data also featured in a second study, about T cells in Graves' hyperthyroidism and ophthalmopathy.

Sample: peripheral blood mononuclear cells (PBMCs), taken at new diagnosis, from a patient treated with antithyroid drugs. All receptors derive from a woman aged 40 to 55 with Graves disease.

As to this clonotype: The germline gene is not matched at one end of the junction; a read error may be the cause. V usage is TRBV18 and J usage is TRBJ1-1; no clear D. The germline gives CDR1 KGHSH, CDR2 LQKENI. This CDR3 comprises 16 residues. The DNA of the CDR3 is TGTGCCAGCTCACCTTTTAGTAGGGAGATGAACACTGAAGCTCTCTTT. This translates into CASSPFSREMNTEALF. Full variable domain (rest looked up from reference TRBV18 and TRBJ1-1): NAGVMQNPRHLVRRRGQEARLRCSPMKGHSHVYWYRQLPEEGLKFMVYLQKENIIDESGMPKERFSAEFPKEGPSILRIQQVVRGDSAAYFCASSPFSREMNTEALFGQGTRLTVV.

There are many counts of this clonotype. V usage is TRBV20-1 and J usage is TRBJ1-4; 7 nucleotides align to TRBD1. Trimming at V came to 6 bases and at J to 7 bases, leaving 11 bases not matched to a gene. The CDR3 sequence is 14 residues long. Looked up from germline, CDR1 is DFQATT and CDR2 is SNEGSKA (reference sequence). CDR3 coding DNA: TGCAGTGCCGCTCAAGGGGGCAATGGTGAAAAACTGTTTTTT. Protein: CSAAQGGNGEKLFF.

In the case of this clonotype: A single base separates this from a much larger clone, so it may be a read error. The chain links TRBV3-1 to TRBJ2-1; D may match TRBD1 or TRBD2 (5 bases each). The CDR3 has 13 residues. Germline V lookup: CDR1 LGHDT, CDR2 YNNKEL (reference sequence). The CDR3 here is CAGSQVRGTEQFF. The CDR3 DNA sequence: TGTGCCGGCAGCCAAGTGAGGGGAACTGAGCAGTTCTTC.

The DNA for the CDR3 is TGCGCCAGCAGCTTACCAGCGTATGAAGACAATGAGCAGTTCTTC. Encoded protein: CASSLPAYEDNEQFF. The chain combines TRBV5-1 with TRBJ2-1; D is ambiguous. V was shortened by 2 bases and J by 5 bases, with 14 bases between the two germline ends. The CDR3 loop spans 15 amino acids. The germline V gene encodes CDR1 SGHRS and CDR2 YFSETQ.

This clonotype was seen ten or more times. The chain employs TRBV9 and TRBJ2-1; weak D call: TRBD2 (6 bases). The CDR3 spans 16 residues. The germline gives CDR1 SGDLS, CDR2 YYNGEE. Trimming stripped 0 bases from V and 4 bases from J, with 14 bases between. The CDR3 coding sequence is TGTGCCAGCAGCGTAGCTGCAAGGGGAGGTTACAATGAGCAGTTCTTC. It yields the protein CASSVAARGGYNEQFF.

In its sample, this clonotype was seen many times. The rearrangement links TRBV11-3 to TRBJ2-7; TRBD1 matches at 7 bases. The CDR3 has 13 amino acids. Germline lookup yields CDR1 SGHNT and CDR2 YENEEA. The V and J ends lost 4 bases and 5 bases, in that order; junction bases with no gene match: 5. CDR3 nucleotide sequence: TGTGCCAGCAGCTCCACAGGGGTCCACGAGCAGTACTTC. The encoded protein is CASSSTGVHEQYF.

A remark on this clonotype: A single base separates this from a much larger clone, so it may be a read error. CDR3 protein: CASSYPGTPGGEQFF. The CDR3 DNA reads TGTGCCAGCAGTTACCCAGGGACTCCTGGTGGTGAGCAGTTCTTC. V is TRBV6-5 and J is TRBJ2-1, with D maybe TRBD2 (6 bases). This CDR3 spans 15 amino acids. Germline CDR1 is MNHEY and CDR2 is SVGAGI. V was pared by 2 bases and J by 9 bases, with 17 bases between.

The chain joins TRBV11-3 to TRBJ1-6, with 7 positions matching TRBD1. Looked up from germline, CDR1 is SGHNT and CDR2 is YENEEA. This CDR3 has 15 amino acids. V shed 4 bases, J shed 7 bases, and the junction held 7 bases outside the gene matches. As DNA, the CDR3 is TGTGCCAGCAGCTCGCGGACAGGCGCCAATTCACCCCTCCACTTT. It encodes CASSSRTGANSPLHF. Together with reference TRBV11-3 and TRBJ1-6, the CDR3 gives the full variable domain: EAGVVQSPRYKIIEKKQPVAFWCNPISGHNTLYWYLQNLGQGPELLIRYENEEAVDDSQLPKDRFSAERLKGVDSTLKIQPAELGDSAVYLCASSSRTGANSPLHFGNGTRLTVT.

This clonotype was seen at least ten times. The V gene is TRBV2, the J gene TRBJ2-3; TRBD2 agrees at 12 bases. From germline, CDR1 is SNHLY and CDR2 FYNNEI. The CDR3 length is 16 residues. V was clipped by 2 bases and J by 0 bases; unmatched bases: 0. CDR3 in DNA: TGTGCCAGCAGTGAAACTAGCGGGAGGAGCACAGATACGCAGTATTTT. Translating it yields CASSETSGRSTDTQYF.

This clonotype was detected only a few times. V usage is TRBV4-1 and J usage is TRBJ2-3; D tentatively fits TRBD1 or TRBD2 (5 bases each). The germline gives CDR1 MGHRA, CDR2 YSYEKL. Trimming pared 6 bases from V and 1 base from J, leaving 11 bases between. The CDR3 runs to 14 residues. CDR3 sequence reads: CASSQLGGTDTQYF. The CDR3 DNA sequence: TGCGCCAGCAGTCAACTGGGGGGCACAGATACGCAGTATTTT.

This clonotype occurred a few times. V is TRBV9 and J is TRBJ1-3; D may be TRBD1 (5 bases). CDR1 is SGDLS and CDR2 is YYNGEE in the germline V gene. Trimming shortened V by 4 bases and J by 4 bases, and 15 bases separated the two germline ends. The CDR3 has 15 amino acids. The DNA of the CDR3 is TGTGCCAGCAGCCGCGGGGCAGGGCTGGGAAACACCATATATTTT. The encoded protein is CASSRGAGLGNTIYF.

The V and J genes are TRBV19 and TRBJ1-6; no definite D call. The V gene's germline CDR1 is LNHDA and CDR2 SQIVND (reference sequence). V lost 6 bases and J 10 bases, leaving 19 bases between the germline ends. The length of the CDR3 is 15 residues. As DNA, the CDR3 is TGTGCCAGTAGATCGACGGAGATCTTGAAATCACCCCTCCACTTT. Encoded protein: CASRSTEILKSPLHF. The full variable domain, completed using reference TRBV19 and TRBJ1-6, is DGGITQSPKYLFRKEGQNVTLSCEQNLNHDAMYWYRQDPGQGLRLIYYSQIVNDFQKGDIAEGYSVSREKKESFPLTVTSAQKNPTAFYLCASRSTEILKSPLHFGNGTRLTVT.

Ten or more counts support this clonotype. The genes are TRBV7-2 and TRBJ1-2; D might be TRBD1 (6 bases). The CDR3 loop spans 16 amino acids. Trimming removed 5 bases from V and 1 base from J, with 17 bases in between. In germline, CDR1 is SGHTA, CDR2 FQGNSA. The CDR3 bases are TGTGCCAGCAGCCCCAGGACCGGGACACTTAACTATGGCTACACCTTC. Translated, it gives CASSPRTGTLNYGYTF.

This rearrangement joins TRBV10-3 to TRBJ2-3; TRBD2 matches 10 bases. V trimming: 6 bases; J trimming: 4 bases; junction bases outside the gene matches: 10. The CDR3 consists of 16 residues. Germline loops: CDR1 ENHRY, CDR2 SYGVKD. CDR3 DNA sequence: TGTGCCATCAGGGCCGCTAGCGGGAGAGAGGCAGATACGCAGTATTTT. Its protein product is CAIRAASGREADTQYF.

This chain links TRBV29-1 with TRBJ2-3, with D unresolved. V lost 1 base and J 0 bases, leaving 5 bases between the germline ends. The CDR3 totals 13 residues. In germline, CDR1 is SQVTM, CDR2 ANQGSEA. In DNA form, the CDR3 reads TGCAGCGTTGAAGTGCAGAGCACAGATACGCAGTATTTT. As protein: CSVEVQSTDTQYF.

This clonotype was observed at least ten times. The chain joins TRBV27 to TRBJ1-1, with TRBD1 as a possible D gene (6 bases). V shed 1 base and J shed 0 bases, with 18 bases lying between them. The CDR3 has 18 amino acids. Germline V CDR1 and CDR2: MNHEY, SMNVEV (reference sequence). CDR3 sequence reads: CASSLFSLTGTLNTEAFF. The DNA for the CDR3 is TGTGCCAGCAGTTTATTTTCTTTAACAGGGACTTTGAACACTGAAGCTTTCTTT.

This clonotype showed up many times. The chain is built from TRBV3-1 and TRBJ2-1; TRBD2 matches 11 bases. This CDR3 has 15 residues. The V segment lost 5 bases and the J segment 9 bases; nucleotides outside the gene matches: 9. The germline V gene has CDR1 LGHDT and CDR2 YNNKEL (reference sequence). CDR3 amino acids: CASSATSGSSIEQFF. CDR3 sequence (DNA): TGTGCCAGCAGCGCAACTAGCGGGAGTAGTATTGAGCAGTTCTTC.

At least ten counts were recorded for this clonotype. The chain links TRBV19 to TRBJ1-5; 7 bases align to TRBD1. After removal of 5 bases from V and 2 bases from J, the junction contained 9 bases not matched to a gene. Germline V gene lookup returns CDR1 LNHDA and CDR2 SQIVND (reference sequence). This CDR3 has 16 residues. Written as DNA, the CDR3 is TGTGCCAGTAGTCTCCCCTGGCAGGGGGGCAATCAGCCCCAGCATTTT. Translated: CASSLPWQGGNQPQHF.

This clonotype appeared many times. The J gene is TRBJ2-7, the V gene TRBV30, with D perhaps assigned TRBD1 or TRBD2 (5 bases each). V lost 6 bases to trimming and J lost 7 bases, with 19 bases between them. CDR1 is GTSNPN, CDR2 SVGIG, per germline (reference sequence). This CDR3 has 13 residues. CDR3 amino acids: CACGTARFEEQYF. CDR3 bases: TGTGCCTGTGGGACGGCCCGTTTCGAAGAGCAGTACTTC.

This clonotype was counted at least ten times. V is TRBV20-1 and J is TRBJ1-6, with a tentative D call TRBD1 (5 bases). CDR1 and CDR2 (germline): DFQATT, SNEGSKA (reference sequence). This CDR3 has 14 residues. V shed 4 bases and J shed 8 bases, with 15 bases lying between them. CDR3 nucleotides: TGCAGTGCTACGCGAACAGGACGTGATTCACCCCTCCACTTT. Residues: CSATRTGRDSPLHF.

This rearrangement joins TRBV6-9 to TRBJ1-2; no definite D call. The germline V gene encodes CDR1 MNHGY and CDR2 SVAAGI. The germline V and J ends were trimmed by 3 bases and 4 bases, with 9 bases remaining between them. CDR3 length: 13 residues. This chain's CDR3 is CASSYTRAYGYTF. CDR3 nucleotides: TGTGCCAGCAGTTACACGAGGGCCTATGGCTACACCTTC.

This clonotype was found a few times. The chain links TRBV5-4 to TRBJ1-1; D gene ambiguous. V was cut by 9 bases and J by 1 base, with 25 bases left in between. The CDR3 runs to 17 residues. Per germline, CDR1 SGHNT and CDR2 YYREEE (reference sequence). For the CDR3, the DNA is TGTGCCACCGCACCAAGGACGTCCCCCGCAAGGAACACTGAAGCTTTCTTT. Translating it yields CATAPRTSPARNTEAFF. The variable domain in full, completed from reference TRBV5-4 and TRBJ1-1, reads ETGVTQSPTHLIKTRGQQVTLRCSSQSGHNTVSWYQQALGQGPQFIFQYYREEENGRGNFPPRFSGLQFPNYSSELNVNALELDDSALYLCATAPRTSPARNTEAFFGQGTRLTVV.

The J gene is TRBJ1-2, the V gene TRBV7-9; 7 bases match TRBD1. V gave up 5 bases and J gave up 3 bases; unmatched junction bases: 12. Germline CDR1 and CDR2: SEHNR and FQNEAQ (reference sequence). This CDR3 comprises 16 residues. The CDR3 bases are TGTGCCAGCAGCCGCCTTAGAGAGGGGGCGGACTATGGCTACACCTTC. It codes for CASSRLREGADYGYTF.

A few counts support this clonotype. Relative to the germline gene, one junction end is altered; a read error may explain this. In nucleotides, the CDR3 is TGTGCTAGCAGCCAGAGTCGCGAAGCGGGATACGAGCAGTACTTC. Amino acids: CASSQSREAGYEQYF. J is TRBJ2-7 and V is TRBV7-7, with TRBD2 matching over 7 bases. Germline values: CDR1 SSHAT, CDR2 FNYEAQ (reference sequence). CDR3 length equals 15 residues. The whole variable domain, filled in from reference TRBV7-7 and TRBJ2-7, reads GAGVSQSPRYKVTKRGQDVTLRCDPISSHATLYWYQQALGQGPEFLTYFNYEAQPDKSGLPSDRFSAERPEGSISTLTIQRTEQRDSAMYRCASSQSREAGYEQYFGPGTRLTVT.

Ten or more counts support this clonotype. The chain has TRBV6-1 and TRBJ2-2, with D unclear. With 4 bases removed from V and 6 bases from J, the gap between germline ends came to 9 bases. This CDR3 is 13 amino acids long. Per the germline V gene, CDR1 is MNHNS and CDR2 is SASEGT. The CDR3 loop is CASSGYDAGELFF. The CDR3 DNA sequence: TGTGCCAGCAGTGGGTATGACGCCGGGGAGCTGTTTTTT.

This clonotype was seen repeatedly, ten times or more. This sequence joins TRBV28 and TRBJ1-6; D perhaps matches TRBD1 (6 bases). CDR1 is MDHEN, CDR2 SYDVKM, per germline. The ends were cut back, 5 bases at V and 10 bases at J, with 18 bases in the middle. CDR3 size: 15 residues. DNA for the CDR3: TGTGCCAGCAGTCCCAGACAGGATGAGGACTCACCCCTCCACTTT. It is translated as CASSPRQDEDSPLHF.

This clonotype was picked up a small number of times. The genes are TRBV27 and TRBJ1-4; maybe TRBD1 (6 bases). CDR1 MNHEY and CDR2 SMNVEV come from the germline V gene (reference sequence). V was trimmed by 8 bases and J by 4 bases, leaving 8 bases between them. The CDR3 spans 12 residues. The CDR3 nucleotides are TGTGCCAGCGGGGGCCTTAATGAAAAACTGTTTTTT. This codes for CASGGLNEKLFF.

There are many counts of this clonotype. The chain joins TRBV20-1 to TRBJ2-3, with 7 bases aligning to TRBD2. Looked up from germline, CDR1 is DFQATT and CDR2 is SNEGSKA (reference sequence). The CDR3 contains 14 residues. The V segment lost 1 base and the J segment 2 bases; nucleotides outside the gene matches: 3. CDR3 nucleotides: TGCAGTGCTAGAGTACTAGCGTCCACAGATACGCAGTATTTT. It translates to CSARVLASTDTQYF.

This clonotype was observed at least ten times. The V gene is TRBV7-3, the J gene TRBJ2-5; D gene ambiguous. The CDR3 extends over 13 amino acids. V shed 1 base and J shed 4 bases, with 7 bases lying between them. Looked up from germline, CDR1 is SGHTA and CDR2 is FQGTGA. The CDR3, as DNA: TGTGCCAGCAGCTTAATGATGGGAGAGACCCAGTACTTC. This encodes CASSLMMGETQYF.

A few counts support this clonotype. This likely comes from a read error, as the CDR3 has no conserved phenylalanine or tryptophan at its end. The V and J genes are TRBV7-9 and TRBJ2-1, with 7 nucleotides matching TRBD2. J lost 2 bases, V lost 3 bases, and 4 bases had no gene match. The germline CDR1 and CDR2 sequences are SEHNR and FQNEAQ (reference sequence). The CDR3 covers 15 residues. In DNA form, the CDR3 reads TGTGCCAGCAGCTTTGCAGCGGGAACCTACAATGAGCAGTTCTCC. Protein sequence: CASSFAAGTYNEQFS.

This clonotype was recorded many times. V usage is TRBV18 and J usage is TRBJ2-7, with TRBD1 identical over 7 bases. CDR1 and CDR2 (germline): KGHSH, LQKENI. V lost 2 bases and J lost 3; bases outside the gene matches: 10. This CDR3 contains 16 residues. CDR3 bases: TGTGCCAGCTCACCATTTCGTCCGGGACAGAGCTACGAGCAGTACTTC. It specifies CASSPFRPGQSYEQYF.